This T cell receptor beta chain was retrieved from a study of T cell changes during pregnancy in multiple sclerosis. The protocol was immunoSEQ multiplex PCR, while the TCRdb copy is restricted to in-frame clones and leaves out a portion. This sample carries under 70,000 clones, roughly 90% of them seen once, and the ten largest clones take approximately 1.2%. The count of this clone is one. The V gene lost 9 bases and the J gene lost 5 bases, with 13 bases spanning the gap. CDR1 and CDR2 (germline): MNHEY, SMNVEV (reference sequence). CDR3 length equals 12 residues. The source material was peripheral blood, sampled in the second trimester of pregnancy. The V call is TRBV27, the J call TRBJ1-2; D ambiguous. The sequence came from a female donor with multiple sclerosis, enrolled in a pregnancy study. The CDR3 nucleotides are TGTGCCAGTGCGGGGATCGGATATGGCTACACCTTC. As protein: CASAGIGYGYTF.